This T cell receptor beta chain was identified during a study of cytomegalovirus exposure and HLA in healthy donors. Study findings and constraints: The authors later linked a missense DCLRE1C variant to TCR beta V- and J-gene trimming.

CDR3 length: 15 amino acids. In germline, CDR1 is LNHNV, CDR2 YYDKDF (reference sequence). Trimming stripped 4 bases from V and 1 base from J, with 8 bases between. The PCR ran on 60 Vbeta and 13 Jbeta primers. Assay: immunoSEQ multiplex PCR; the TCRdb copy retains only in-frame clones and omits some. The sample consists of around 170,000 clones, almost 85% of them appearing once. This clone has a handful of counts. Its antigen remains unknown. The clonotype was recovered from a woman aged 50 to 60 in good health and CMV-seronegative. The chain recombines TRBV15 with TRBJ2-6; D ambiguous. The specimen was PBMCs. CDR3 nucleotides: TGTGCCACCAGCATCCGGGTTTCTGGGGCCAACGTCCTGACTTTC. This gives the protein CATSIRVSGANVLTF. The full variable domain, completed using reference TRBV15 and TRBJ2-6, is DAMVIQNPRYQVTQFGKPVTLSCSQTLNHNVMYWYQQKSSQAPKLLFHYYDKDFNNEADTPDNFQSRRPNTSFCFLDIRSPGLGDTAMYLCATSIRVSGANVLTFGAGSRLTVL.